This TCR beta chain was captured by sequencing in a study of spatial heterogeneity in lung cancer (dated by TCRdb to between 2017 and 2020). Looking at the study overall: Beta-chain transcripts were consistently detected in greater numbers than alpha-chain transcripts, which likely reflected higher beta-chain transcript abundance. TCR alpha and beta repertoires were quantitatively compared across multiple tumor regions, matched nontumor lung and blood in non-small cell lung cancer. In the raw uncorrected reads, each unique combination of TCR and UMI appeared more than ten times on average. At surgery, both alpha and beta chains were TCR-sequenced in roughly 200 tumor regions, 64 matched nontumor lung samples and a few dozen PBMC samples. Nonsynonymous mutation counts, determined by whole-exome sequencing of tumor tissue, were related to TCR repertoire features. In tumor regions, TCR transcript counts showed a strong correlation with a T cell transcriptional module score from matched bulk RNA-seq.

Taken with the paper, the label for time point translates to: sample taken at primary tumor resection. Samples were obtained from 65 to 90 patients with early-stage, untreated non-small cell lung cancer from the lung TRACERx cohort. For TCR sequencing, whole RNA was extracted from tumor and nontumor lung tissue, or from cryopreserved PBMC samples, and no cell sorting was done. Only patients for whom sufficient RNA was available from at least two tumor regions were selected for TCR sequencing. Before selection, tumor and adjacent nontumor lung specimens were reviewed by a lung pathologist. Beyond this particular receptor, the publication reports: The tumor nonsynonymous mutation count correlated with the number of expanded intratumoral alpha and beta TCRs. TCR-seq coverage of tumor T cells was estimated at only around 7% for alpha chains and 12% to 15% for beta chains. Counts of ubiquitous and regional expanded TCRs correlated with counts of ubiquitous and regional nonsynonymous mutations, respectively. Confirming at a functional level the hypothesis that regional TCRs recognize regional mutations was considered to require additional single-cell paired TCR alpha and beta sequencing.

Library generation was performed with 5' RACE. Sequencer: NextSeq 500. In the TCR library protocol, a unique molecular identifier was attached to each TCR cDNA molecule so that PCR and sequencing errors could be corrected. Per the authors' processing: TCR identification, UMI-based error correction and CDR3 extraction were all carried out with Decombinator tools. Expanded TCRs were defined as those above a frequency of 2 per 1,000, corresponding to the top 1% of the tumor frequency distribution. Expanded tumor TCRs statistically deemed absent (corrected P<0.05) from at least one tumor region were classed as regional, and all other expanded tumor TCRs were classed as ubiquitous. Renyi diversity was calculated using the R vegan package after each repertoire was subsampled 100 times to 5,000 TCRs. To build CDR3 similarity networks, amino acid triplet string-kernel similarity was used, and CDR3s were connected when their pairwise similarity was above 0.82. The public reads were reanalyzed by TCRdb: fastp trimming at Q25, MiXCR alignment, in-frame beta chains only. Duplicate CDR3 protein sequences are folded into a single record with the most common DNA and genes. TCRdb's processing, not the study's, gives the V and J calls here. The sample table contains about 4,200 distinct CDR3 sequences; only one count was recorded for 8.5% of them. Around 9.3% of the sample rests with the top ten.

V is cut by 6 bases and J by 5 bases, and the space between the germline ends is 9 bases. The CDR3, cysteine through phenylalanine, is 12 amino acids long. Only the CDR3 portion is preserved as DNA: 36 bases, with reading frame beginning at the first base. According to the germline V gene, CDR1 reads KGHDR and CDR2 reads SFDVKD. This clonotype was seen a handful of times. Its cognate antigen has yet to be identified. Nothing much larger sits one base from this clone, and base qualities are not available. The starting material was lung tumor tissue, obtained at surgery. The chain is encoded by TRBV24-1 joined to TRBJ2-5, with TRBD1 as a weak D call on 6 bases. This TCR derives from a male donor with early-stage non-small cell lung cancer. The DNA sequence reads TGTGCCACCAGTCAGGGGTGGGAGACCCAGTACTTC. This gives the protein CATSQGWETQYF.